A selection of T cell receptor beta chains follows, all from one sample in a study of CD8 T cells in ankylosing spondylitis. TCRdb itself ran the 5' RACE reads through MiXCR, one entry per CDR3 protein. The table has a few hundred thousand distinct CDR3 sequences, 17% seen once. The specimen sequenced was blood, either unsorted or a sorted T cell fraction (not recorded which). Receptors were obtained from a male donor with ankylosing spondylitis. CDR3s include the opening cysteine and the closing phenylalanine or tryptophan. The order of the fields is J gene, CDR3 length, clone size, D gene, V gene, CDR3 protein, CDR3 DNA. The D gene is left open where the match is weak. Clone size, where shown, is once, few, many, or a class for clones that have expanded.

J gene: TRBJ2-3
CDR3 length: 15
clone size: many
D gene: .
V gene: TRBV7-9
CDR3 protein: CASSLVASPADTQYF
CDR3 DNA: TGTGCCAGCAGCTTAGTAGCCTCCCCGGCAGATACGCAGTATTTT

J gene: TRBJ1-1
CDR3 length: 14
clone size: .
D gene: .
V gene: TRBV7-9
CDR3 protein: CASSPLEANTEAFF
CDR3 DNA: TGTGCCAGCAGCCCGCTCGAGGCGAACACTGAAGCTTTCTTT

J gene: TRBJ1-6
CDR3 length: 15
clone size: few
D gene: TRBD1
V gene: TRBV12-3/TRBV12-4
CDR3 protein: CASSLPGQGLGPLHF
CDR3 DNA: TGTGCCAGCAGTCTCCCGGGACAGGGATTGGGACCCCTCCACTTT

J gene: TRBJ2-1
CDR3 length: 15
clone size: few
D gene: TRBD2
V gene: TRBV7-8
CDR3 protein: CASSRQGLQYNEQFF
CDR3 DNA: TGTGCCAGCAGCCGCCAGGGACTACAGTACAATGAGCAGTTCTTC

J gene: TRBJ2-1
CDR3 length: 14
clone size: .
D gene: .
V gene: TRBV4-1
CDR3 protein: CASSQDLARGEQFF
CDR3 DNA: TGCGCCAGCAGCCAAGACCTGGCCCGGGGTGAGCAGTTCTTC

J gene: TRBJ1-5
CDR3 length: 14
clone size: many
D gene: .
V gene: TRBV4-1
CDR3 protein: CASSQDGANQPQHF
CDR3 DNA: TGCGCCAGCAGCCAAGATGGCGCTAATCAGCCCCAGCATTTT

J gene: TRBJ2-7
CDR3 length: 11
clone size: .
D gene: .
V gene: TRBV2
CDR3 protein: CASSVRYEQYF
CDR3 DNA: TGTGCCAGCAGTGTGCGATACGAGCAGTACTTC

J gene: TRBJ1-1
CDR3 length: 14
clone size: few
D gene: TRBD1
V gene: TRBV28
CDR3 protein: CASSPGQGTTEAFF
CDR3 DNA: TGTGCCAGCAGTCCGGGACAGGGGACCACTGAAGCTTTCTTT

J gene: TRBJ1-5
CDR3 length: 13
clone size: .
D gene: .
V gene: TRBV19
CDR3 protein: CASSVTPDGPQHF
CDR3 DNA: TGTGCCAGTAGTGTAACACCGGATGGGCCCCAGCATTTT

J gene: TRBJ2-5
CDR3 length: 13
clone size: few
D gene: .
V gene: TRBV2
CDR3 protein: CASSESVQETQYF
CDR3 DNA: TGTGCCAGCAGTGAATCGGTGCAAGAGACCCAGTACTTC

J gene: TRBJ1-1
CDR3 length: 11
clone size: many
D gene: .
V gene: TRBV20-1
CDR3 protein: CSAPRNTEAFF
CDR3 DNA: TGCAGTGCTCCTAGGAACACTGAAGCTTTCTTT

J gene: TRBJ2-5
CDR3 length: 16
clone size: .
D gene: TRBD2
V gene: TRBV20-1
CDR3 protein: CSARDPAGGWGETQYF
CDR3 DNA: TGCAGTGCTAGAGATCCAGCGGGAGGGTGGGGAGAGACCCAGTACTTC

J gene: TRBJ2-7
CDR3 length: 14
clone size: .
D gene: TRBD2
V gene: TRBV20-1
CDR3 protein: CSARTAGGSYEQYF
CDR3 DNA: TGCAGTGCTAGGACGGCGGGAGGCTCCTACGAGCAGTACTTC

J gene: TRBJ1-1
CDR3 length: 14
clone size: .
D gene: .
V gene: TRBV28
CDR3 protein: CASSLEQRNTEAFF
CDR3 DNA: TGTGCCAGCAGTTTGGAACAGAGGAACACTGAAGCTTTCTTT

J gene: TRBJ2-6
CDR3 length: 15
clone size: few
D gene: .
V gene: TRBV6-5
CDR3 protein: CASSYGSSGANVLTF
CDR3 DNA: TGTGCCAGCAGTTACGGGTCCTCTGGGGCCAACGTCCTGACTTTC

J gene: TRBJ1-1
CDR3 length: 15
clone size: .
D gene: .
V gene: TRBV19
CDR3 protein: CASSSQGRVNTEAFF
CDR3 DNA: TGTGCCAGTAGTAGCCAGGGACGAGTGAACACTGAAGCTTTCTTT

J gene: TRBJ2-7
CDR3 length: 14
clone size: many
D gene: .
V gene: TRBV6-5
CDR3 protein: CASSYGAGLHEQYF
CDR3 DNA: TGTGCCAGCAGTTACGGGGCAGGCCTCCACGAGCAGTACTTC

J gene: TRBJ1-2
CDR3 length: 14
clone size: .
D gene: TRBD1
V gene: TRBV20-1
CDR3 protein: CSASNGGQGYGYTF
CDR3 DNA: TGCAGTGCTAGTAACGGGGGACAGGGGTATGGCTACACCTTC

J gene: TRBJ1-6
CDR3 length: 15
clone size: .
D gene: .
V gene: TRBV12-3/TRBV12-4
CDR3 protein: CASSAWSSYNSPLHF
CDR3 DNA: TGTGCCAGCAGTGCCTGGAGCTCCTATAATTCACCCCTCCACTTT

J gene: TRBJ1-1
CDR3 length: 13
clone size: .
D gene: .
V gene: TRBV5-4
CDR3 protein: CASSPGGIAEAFF
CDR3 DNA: TGTGCCAGCAGCCCGGGGGGGATCGCTGAAGCTTTCTTT

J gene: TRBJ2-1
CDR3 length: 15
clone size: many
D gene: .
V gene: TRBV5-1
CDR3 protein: CASSLGGGSYNEQFF
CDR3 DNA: TGTGCCAGCAGCCTGGGTGGGGGCTCCTACAATGAGCAGTTCTTC

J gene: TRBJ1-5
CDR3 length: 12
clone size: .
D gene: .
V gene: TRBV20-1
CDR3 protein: CSASLENQPQHF
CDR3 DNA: TGCAGTGCTAGTTTGGAAAATCAGCCCCAGCATTTT

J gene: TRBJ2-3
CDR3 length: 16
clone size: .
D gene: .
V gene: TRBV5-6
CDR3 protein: CASSSGAGSSTDTQYF
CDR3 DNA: TGTGCCAGCAGCTCGGGAGCAGGATCTAGCACAGATACGCAGTATTTT